The clone carrying this T cell receptor beta chain was detected only a few times. This entry is derived from a study of T-cell reconstitution after alpha-beta-depleted transplantation in children. Unique molecular identifiers featured in how the TCRbeta library was prepared. TCRdb independently ran MiXCR on the PCR reads; one entry per CDR3 protein. The table lists some 220,000 distinct CDR3 sequences, roughly a tenth of them singletons. This CDR3 comprises 14 residues. Trimming left V 2 bases short and J 0 bases short, with 7 bases between. In germline, CDR1 is SNHLY, CDR2 FYNNEI. The V call is TRBV2, the J call TRBJ1-1; D gene uncertain. The TCR was taken from a human donor who donated a stem cell graft to a child with acute lymphoblastic leukemia. Sequenced here: PBMCs from the stem cell graft donor, sampled from the stem cell graft. Here the CDR3 DNA reads TGTGCCAGCAGTGAATCAGGAATGAACACTGAAGCTTTCTTT. Encoded protein: CASSESGMNTEAFF.